These 17 T cell receptor beta chains share one sample of origin, sequenced in a study of identical twins. TCRdb independently ran MiXCR on the 5' RACE reads; one entry per CDR3 protein. The sample has about 470,000 distinct CDR3 sequences, 24% seen once; the top ten hold about 2.7%. The sample was also reused in another study, on T cells expressing NK-cell markers.

The sequencing sample was made of CD4+ T cells sorted from blood. All receptors derive from a woman aged 18-35 years in good health.

V gene TRBV5-1 combines with J gene TRBJ2-1, with TRBD2 matching over 8 bases. The CDR3 loop spans 14 amino acids. CDR1 is SGHRS and CDR2 is YFSETQ in the germline V gene. V shed 2 bases, J shed 6 bases, and the junction held 4 bases outside the gene matches. The CDR3: CASSLLAVTNEQFF. CDR3 nucleotides: TGCGCCAGCAGCTTACTAGCGGTCACCAATGAGCAGTTCTTC.

This rearrangement joins TRBV10-2 to TRBJ1-1, with D unclear. The ends were cut back, 4 bases at V and 7 bases at J, with 13 bases in the middle. The CDR3 runs 13 residues. CDR1 and CDR2 (germline): WSHSY, SAAADI. The CDR3 sequence is CASSALRAGEAFF. The CDR3 nucleotides are TGCGCCAGCAGTGCTTTACGAGCGGGTGAAGCTTTCTTT.

The CDR3 DNA reads as TGCAGTGCTTCACTTGTTAACACAGATACGCAGTATTTT. Amino acid sequence: CSASLVNTDTQYF. The V gene is TRBV20-1, the J gene TRBJ2-3; D remains ambiguous. CDR3 size: 13 residues. V gave up 5 bases and J gave up 2 bases, with 11 bases separating them. Germline V gives CDR1 DFQATT, CDR2 SNEGSKA (reference sequence).

The gene calls are TRBV6-2 or TRBV6-3 and TRBJ2-1; D might be TRBD2 (5 bases). V shed 2 bases and J shed 1 base, with 6 bases lying between them. Germline CDR1 is MNHEY and CDR2 is SVGEGT. The CDR3 runs to 14 residues. The DNA of the CDR3 is TGTGCCAGCAGTTACCCGGGGTCCTACAATGAGCAGTTCTTC. Amino acid sequence: CASSYPGSYNEQFF.

This clonotype came up a few times. The chain uses TRBV6-1 and TRBJ1-1; D is ambiguous. The CDR3 contains 13 residues. Looked up from germline, CDR1 is MNHNS and CDR2 is SASEGT. Between the trimmed V and J ends, which lost 10 bases and 7 bases, there was a span of 19 bases. In nucleotides, the CDR3 is TGTGCCACCCACATAATGGGATCGCTTGAAGCTTTCTTT. It is translated as CATHIMGSLEAFF.

The rearrangement links TRBV29-1 to TRBJ2-7; a possible D gene is TRBD2 (6 bases). Trimming removed 4 bases from V and 2 bases from J, with 18 bases in between. CDR3 length: 15 residues. Per germline, CDR1 SQVTM and CDR2 ANQGSEA. CDR3 amino acids: CSVGRGSLPAYEQYF. The CDR3 region has the DNA TGCAGCGTTGGGAGGGGCTCACTCCCCGCCTACGAGCAGTACTTC.

This clonotype was detected only a few times. The chain is built from TRBV20-1 and TRBJ2-7, with TRBD1 as a possible D gene (6 bases). The CDR3 has 15 amino acids. V was shortened by 1 base and J by 5 bases, with 18 bases between the two germline ends. From germline, CDR1 is DFQATT and CDR2 SNEGSKA (reference sequence). In DNA form, the CDR3 reads TGCAGTGCTAGAGCTCTGACAGGAGCAGGCGACGAGCAGTACTTC. Its translation: CSARALTGAGDEQYF.

The chain employs TRBV20-1 and TRBJ2-7; TRBD2 matches 10 bases. With 5 bases clipped from V and 4 bases from J, the junction kept 11 bases outside the gene matches. Germline loops: CDR1 DFQATT, CDR2 SNEGSKA (reference sequence). The CDR3 covers 15 residues. CDR3 region: CSAGKGASGGYEQYF. CDR3 in DNA: TGCAGTGCTGGGAAGGGGGCTAGCGGGGGATACGAGCAGTACTTC.

The chain combines TRBV20-1 with TRBJ2-2, with a tentative D call TRBD2 (6 bases). Trimming left V 3 bases short and J 7 bases short, with 12 bases between. The CDR3 spans 13 residues. Germline V gene sequence: CDR1 DFQATT, CDR2 SNEGSKA (reference sequence). CDR3 bases: TGCAGTGCTAGCGGGAGTATCAACGGGGAGCTGTTTTTT. Translated, it gives CSASGSINGELFF.

The chain is built from TRBV20-1 and TRBJ2-7, with TRBD2 identical over 11 bases. With V trimmed by 5 bases and J by 0 bases, 6 bases remained unmatched. The CDR3 sequence is 15 residues long. Germline V gene lookup returns CDR1 DFQATT and CDR2 SNEGSKA (reference sequence). CDR3: CSAATSGGPSYEQYF. DNA of the CDR3: TGCAGTGCTGCCACTAGCGGGGGCCCCTCCTACGAGCAGTACTTC.

The chain's CDR3 is CASSLDQGRLELYGYTF. The CDR3 DNA sequence: TGTGCCAGCAGCTTAGACCAAGGACGGCTTGAATTATATGGCTACACCTTC. The rearrangement uses TRBV11-2 and TRBJ1-2; D gene unclear. Looked up from germline, CDR1 is SGHAT and CDR2 is FQNNGV. The germline V and J ends were trimmed by 0 bases and 5 bases, with 19 bases remaining between them. CDR3 size: 17 residues.

This clonotype was observed a single time. The chain links TRBV6-2 or TRBV6-3 to TRBJ1-2, with 10 positions matching TRBD1. The ends lost 8 bases at V and 4 bases at J; junction bases unmatched: 7. The CDR3 totals 14 residues. Germline assignment: CDR1 MNHEY and CDR2 SVGEGT. CDR3: CASLRQGASYGYTF. The CDR3 DNA is TGTGCCAGCTTGAGACAGGGGGCGTCCTATGGCTACACCTTC.

This clonotype was picked up a small number of times. This chain uses TRBV14 with TRBJ1-1; no clear D. Trimming removed 5 bases at V and 0 bases at J, with 7 bases between. This CDR3 comprises 13 residues. In germline, CDR1 is SGHDN, CDR2 FVKESK. CDR3 coding DNA: TGTGCCAGCAGCGAAAGGCTGAACACTGAAGCTTTCTTT. Its protein product is CASSERLNTEAFF.

There are a few counts of this clonotype. The V gene is TRBV25-1, the J gene TRBJ2-5; D uncertain. Trimming pared 3 bases from V and 3 bases from J, leaving 11 bases between. The CDR3 is 14 amino acids. CDR1 and CDR2 (germline): MGHDK, SYGVNS. Here the CDR3 reads CASSDPPLEETQYF. CDR3 sequence (DNA): TGTGCCAGCAGTGACCCCCCCCTCGAAGAGACCCAGTACTTC.

The gene calls are TRBV12-3 or TRBV12-4 and TRBJ2-7; weak D call: TRBD2 (6 bases). V was shortened by 6 bases and J by 2 bases, with 11 bases between the two germline ends. This CDR3 has 13 amino acids. CDR3 DNA sequence: TGTGCCAGCAGCAGGGACTTACCCTACGAGCAGTACTTC. It codes for CASSRDLPYEQYF.

V usage is TRBV9 and J usage is TRBJ2-1; D is uncertain. Germline V gives CDR1 SGDLS, CDR2 YYNGEE. The CDR3 runs to 14 residues. V was shortened by 0 bases and J by 9 bases, with 13 bases between the two germline ends. CDR3 DNA: TGTGCCAGCAGCGTAGACAGCGTACCTATTGAGCAGTTCTTC. Translation gives CASSVDSVPIEQFF.

The gene calls are TRBV12-3 or TRBV12-4 and TRBJ2-1; no reliable D call. This CDR3 has 16 amino acids. V shed 6 bases and J shed 5 bases, with 20 bases lying between them. In nucleotides, the CDR3 is TGTGCCAGCAGCTATGGGCATTCGGAATCAAACAATGAGCAGTTCTTC. Residues: CASSYGHSESNNEQFF.